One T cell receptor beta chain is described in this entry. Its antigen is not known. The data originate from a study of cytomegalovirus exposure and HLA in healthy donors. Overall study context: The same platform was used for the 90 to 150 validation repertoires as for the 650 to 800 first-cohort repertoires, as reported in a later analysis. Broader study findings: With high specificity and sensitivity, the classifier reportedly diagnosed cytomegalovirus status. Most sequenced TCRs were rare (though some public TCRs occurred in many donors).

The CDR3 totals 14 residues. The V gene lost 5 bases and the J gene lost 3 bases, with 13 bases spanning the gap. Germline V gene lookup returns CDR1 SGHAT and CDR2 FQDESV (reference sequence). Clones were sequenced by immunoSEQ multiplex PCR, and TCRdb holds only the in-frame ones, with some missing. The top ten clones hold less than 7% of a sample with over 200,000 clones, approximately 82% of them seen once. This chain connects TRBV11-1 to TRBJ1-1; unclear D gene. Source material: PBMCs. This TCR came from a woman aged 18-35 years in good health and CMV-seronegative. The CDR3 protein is CASSRTGGYTEAFF. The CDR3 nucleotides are TGTGCCAGCAGCCGGACGGGTGGATACACTGAAGCTTTCTTT.